Each of the 10 T cell receptor beta chains below was sequenced from the same sample in a study of lymphopenia after photon versus proton radiotherapy (dated by TCRdb to between 2018 and 2021). The library was obtained by the immunoSEQ multiplex PCR assay. TCRdb provides this immuneACCESS table in a form limited to in-frame rearrangements. Some clones are lacking; in checked studies, under half of them reflect an unresolved V gene, and why the rest are absent is not known. The sample includes some 25,000 clones, with around four fifths observed a single time. The ten largest clones take up 3% to 4% of the sample. This specimen was peripheral blood, taken from a patient treated with photon-based radiotherapy. The receptor set was obtained from a woman aged 50 to 60 with pancreatic cancer.

V usage is TRBV20-1 and J usage is TRBJ2-3; perhaps TRBD1 as D (5 bases). The CDR3 covers 10 residues. Trimming left V 8 bases short and J 6 bases short, with 9 bases between. Per germline, CDR1 DFQATT and CDR2 SNEGSKA (reference sequence). The CDR3 sequence: CSMTADTQYF. CDR3 DNA sequence: TGCAGTATGACAGCGGATACGCAGTATTTT.

This clone appeared once. The chain couples TRBV7-9 to TRBJ2-2, with a weak D call TRBD2 (6 bases). Trimming cost V 4 bases and J 0 bases, with 9 bases left between them. Germline CDR1 SEHNR, CDR2 FQNEAQ (reference sequence). CDR3 length: 15 residues. DNA for the CDR3: TGTGCCAGCAGCTACTCGGGAGCGAACACCGGGGAGCTGTTTTTT. It specifies CASSYSGANTGELFF.

The gene calls are TRBV11-2 and TRBJ2-2; no clear D gene. The CDR3 runs to 13 residues. The germline V gene encodes CDR1 SGHAT and CDR2 FQNNGV. Between the trimmed V and J ends, which lost 1 base and 7 bases, there was a span of 7 bases. This chain's CDR3 is CASSLVGSGELFF. The CDR3 nucleotides read TGTGCCAGCAGCTTAGTCGGTAGCGGGGAGCTGTTTTTT.

A note on this clone: A clone one base away is much larger, so this may be a read error. This same CDR3 is encoded by further DNA sequences in the sample. This sequence joins TRBV2 and TRBJ2-2; TRBD1 aligns across 9 bases. With 11 bases clipped from V and 5 bases from J, the junction kept 6 bases outside the gene matches. The CDR3 sequence is 13 residues long. CDR1 and CDR2 (germline): SNHLY, FYNNEI. CDR3 protein: CAGRQGGTGELFF. CDR3 nucleotides: TGTGCCGGGAGACAGGGGGGGACCGGGGAGCTGTTTTTT.

V usage is TRBV7-9 and J usage is TRBJ2-5; D gene uncertain. The CDR3 runs 12 residues. The ends were cut back, 2 bases at V and 4 bases at J, with 5 bases in the middle. The germline V gene encodes CDR1 SEHNR and CDR2 FQNEAQ (reference sequence). The CDR3 loop is CASSLTLETQYF. CDR3 DNA: TGTGCCAGCAGCTTAACCTTAGAGACCCAGTACTTC.

This chain links TRBV13 with TRBJ2-7; TRBD2 matches 9 bases. CDR1 PRHDT and CDR2 FYEKMQ come from the germline V gene (reference sequence). The trim removed 0 bases at V and 2 bases at J, leaving 2 bases unmatched. This CDR3 is 15 amino acids long. Here the CDR3 DNA reads TGTGCCAGCAGCTTAGGGGCGGGAGGGACCTACGAGCAGTACTTC. Its protein product is CASSLGAGGTYEQYF.

The chain recombines TRBV28 with TRBJ2-1; D perhaps matches TRBD2 (6 bases). Germline CDR1 reads MDHEN; CDR2 reads SYDVKM. This CDR3 has 13 residues. V shed 4 bases and J shed 11 bases, with 15 bases lying between them. The CDR3 DNA is TGTGCCAGCAGTTCACGGGACTCCCCTCAGCAGTTCTTC. Translating gives CASSSRDSPQQFF.

V usage is TRBV15 and J usage is TRBJ2-4; 9 bases match TRBD2. Germline V lookup: CDR1 LNHNV, CDR2 YYDKDF (reference sequence). The CDR3 spans 16 residues. The V and J ends lost 6 bases and 2 bases, in that order; junction bases with no gene match: 8. The CDR3 loop is CATRGSGSLPKNIQYF. The CDR3, as DNA: TGTGCCACCAGGGGTAGCGGGAGTCTTCCCAAAAACATTCAGTACTTC. The complete variable domain, with remaining parts taken from reference TRBV15 and TRBJ2-4, reads DAMVIQNPRYQVTQFGKPVTLSCSQTLNHNVMYWYQQKSSQAPKLLFHYYDKDFNNEADTPDNFQSRRPNTSFCFLDIRSPGLGDTAMYLCATRGSGSLPKNIQYFGAGTRLSVL.

This clone was seen just once. This chain joins TRBV11-3 and TRBJ2-7; 12 bases agree with TRBD1. V shed 5 bases and J 4 bases; nucleotides not matched to a gene: 6. Germline V CDR1 and CDR2: SGHNT, YENEEA. The CDR3 sequence is 15 residues long. The DNA of the CDR3 is TGTGCCAGCAGCCGGGGACAGGGGGCGTCATACGAGCAGTACTTC. It specifies CASSRGQGASYEQYF.

This sequence joins TRBV27 and TRBJ1-5; 7 bases fit TRBD1. The CDR3 is 17 amino acids. The J segment lost 0 bases and the V segment lost 6 bases, leaving 11 bases of the junction unmatched. Germline values: CDR1 MNHEY, CDR2 SMNVEV (reference sequence). For the CDR3, the DNA is TGTGCCAGCAGCTCGAACCGGGACAGAGATAGCAATCAGCCCCAGCATTTT. The encoded protein is CASSSNRDRDSNQPQHF.